Each of the 6 T cell receptor beta chains below was sequenced from the same sample in a study of response to subunit inactivated influenza vaccine. From the RT-PCR reads, TCRdb called clonotypes with MiXCR, one entry per CDR3 protein. The table has about 780,000 distinct CDR3 sequences, about 18% seen once. Specimen: PBMCs from blood, collected around 5 days after vaccination. Receptors were obtained from a man aged 45-60 years who received an inactivated influenza vaccine.

This clonotype was recorded a few times. This rearrangement joins TRBV12-3 or TRBV12-4 to TRBJ2-4, with D hard to call. The CDR3 length is 16 residues. Trimming shortened V by 5 bases and J by 0 bases, and 14 bases separated the two germline ends. DNA of the CDR3: TGTGCCAGCAGTCTTAGCCGGAGTCAAGCCAAAAACATTCAGTACTTC. It encodes CASSLSRSQAKNIQYF.

This clonotype was seen ten or more times. V is TRBV5-1 and J is TRBJ2-7; D perhaps matches TRBD2 (5 bases). V was pared by 4 bases and J by 3 bases, with 8 bases between. The germline gives CDR1 SGHRS, CDR2 YFSETQ. This CDR3 has 12 amino acids. CDR3 in amino acids: CASSPDFYEQYF. The CDR3 DNA follows: TGCGCCAGCAGCCCGGACTTCTACGAGCAGTACTTC. The full variable domain, in which reference TRBV5-1 and TRBJ2-7 provide the parts outside the CDR3, is KAGVTQTPRYLIKTRGQQVTLSCSPISGHRSVSWYQQTPGQGLQFLFEYFSETQRNKGNFPGRFSGRQFSNSRSEMNVSTLELGDSALYLCASSPDFYEQYFGPGTRLTVT.

This chain connects TRBV10-3 to TRBJ2-1; weak D call: TRBD2 (6 bases). Trimming left V 4 bases short and J 7 bases short, with 17 bases between. Germline lookup yields CDR1 ENHRY and CDR2 SYGVKD. This CDR3 is 15 amino acids long. The CDR3 reads CAISGGEDGENEQFF. CDR3 in DNA: TGTGCCATCAGTGGGGGGGAAGATGGGGAGAATGAGCAGTTCTTC.

This clonotype was observed at least ten times. V gene TRBV6-5 combines with J gene TRBJ2-7; possible D gene TRBD1, 5 bases. This CDR3 comprises 16 residues. V lost 0 bases and J 6 bases, leaving 18 bases between the germline ends. Looked up from germline, CDR1 is MNHEY and CDR2 is SVGAGI. The CDR3 coding sequence is TGTGCCAGCAGTTACTCGAAGTTCGACAGTCTGGGCGAGCAGTACTTC. Translated: CASSYSKFDSLGEQYF.

This chain uses TRBV19 with TRBJ2-3; possible D gene TRBD2, 6 bases. The CDR3 is made up of 15 amino acids. Germline lookup yields CDR1 LNHDA and CDR2 SQIVND (reference sequence). V shed 3 bases and J shed 6 bases, with 16 bases lying between them. The CDR3 DNA follows: TGTGCCAGTAGTATTTGGCGGGACTTTCGGGATACGCAGTATTTT. Its protein is CASSIWRDFRDTQYF.

This clonotype was picked up a small number of times. The chain recombines TRBV9 with TRBJ2-5; 12 nucleotides match TRBD2. This CDR3 comprises 16 residues. V shed 5 bases, J shed 5 bases, and the junction held 10 bases outside the gene matches. CDR1 and CDR2 (germline): SGDLS, YYNGEE. The CDR3, as DNA: TGTGCCAGCAGTCCACAGACTAGCGGGAGAGCGGAGACCCAGTACTTC. This codes for CASSPQTSGRAETQYF.